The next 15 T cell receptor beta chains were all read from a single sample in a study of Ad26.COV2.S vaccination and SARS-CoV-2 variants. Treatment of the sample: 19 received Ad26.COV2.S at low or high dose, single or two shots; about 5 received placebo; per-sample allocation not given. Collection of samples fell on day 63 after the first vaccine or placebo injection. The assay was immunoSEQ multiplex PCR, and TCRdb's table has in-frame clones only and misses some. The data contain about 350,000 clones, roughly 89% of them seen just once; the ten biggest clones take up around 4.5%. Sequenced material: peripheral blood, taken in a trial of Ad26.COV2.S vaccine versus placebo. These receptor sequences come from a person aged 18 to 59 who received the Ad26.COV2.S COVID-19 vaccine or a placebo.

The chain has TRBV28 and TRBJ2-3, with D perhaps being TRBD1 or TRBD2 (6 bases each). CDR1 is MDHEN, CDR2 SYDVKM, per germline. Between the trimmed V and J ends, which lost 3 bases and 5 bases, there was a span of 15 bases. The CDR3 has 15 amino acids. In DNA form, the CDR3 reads TGTGCCAGCAGTTTGAGTGGGGGGCAGGTAGATACGCAGTATTTT. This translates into CASSLSGGQVDTQYF.

The CDR3 DNA follows: TGTGCCAGCAGCACTCAGGGGGCGCTGCGCAATGAGCAGTTCTTC. It specifies CASSTQGALRNEQFF. The genes are TRBV7-2 and TRBJ2-1, with 8 nucleotides matching TRBD1. V dropped 5 bases and J dropped 6; count of bases not matched to a gene: 9. Germline-derived CDR1 and CDR2 are SGHTA and FQGNSA. The length of the CDR3 is 15 residues.

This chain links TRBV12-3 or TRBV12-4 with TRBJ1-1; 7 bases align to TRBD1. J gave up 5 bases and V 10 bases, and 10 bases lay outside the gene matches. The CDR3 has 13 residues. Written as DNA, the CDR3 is TGTGCCAAACCACCTACAGGGGAGACTGAAGCTTTCTTT. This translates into CAKPPTGETEAFF.

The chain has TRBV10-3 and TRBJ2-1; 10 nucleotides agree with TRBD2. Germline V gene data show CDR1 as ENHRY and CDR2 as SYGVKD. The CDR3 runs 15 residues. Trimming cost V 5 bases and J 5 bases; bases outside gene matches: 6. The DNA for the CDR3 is TGTGCCATCAGTAGTCTAGCGGGAGAGAACAATGAGCAGTTCTTC. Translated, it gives CAISSLAGENNEQFF.

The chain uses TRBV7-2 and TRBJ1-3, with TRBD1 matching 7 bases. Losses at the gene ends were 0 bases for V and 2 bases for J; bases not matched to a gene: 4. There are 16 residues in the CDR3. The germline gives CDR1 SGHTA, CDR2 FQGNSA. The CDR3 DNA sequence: TGTGCCAGCAGCTTAGCCGCGACAGGGACTGGAAACACCATATATTTT. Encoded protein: CASSLAATGTGNTIYF.

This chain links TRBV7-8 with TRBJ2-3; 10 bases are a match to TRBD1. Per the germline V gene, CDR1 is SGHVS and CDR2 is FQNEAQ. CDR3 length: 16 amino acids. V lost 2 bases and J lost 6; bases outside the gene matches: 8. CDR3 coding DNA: TGTGCCAGCAGCTTAACGGGACAGGGGTTCGGGGATACGCAGTATTTT. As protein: CASSLTGQGFGDTQYF.

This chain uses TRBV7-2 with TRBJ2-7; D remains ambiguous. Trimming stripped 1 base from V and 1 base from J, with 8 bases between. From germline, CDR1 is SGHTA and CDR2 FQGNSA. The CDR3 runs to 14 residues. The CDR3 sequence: CASSLVESSYEQYF. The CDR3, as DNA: TGTGCCAGCAGCTTAGTTGAGTCTTCCTACGAGCAGTACTTC. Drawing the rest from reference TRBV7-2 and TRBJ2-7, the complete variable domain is GAGVSQSPSNKVTEKGKDVELRCDPISGHTALYWYRQSLGQGLEFLIYFQGNSAPDKSGLPSDRFSAERTGGSVSTLTIQRTQQEDSAVYLCASSLVESSYEQYFGPGTRLTVT.

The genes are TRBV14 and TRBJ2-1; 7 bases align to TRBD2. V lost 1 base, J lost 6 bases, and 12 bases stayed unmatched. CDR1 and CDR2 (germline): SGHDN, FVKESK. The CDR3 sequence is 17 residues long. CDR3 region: CASSQVPLLADSNEQFF. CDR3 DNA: TGTGCCAGCAGCCAAGTTCCCCTGCTAGCGGACTCCAATGAGCAGTTCTTC.

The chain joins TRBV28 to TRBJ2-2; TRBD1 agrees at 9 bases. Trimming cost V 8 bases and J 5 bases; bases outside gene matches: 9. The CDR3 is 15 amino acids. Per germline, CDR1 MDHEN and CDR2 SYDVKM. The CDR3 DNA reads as TGTGCCAGCCGACCGGGGACAGGGTGGACCGGGGAGCTGTTTTTT. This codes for CASRPGTGWTGELFF.

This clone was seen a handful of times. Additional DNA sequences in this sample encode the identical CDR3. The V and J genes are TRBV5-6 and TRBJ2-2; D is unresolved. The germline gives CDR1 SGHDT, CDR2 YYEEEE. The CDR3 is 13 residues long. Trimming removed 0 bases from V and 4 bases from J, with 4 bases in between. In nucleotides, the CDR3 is TGTGCCAGCAGCTTGGGGGGCACCGGGGAGCTGTTTTTT. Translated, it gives CASSLGGTGELFF. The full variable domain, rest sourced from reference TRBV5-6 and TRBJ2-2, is DAGVTQSPTHLIKTRGQQVTLRCSPKSGHDTVSWYQQALGQGPQFIFQYYEEEERQRGNFPDRFSGHQFPNYSSELNVNALLLGDSALYLCASSLGGTGELFFGEGSRLTVL.

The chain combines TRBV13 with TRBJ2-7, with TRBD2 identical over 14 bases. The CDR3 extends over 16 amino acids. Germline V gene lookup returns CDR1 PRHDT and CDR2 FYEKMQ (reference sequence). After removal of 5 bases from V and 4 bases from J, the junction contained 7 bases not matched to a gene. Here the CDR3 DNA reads TGTGCCAGCAGCACCCGACTAGCGGGAGGGTCTTACGAGCAGTACTTC. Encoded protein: CASSTRLAGGSYEQYF.

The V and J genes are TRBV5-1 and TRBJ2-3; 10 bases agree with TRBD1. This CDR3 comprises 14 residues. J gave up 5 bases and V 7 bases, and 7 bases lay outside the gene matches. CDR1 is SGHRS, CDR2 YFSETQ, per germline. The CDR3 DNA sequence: TGCGCCAGCCGGAGAGGGACAGGGGAAGATACGCAGTATTTT. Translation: CASRRGTGEDTQYF.

CDR3 nucleotide sequence: TGTGCCAGCAGCCGAGGCGGGGGCGCCCATACCTACGAGCAGTACTTC. It encodes CASSRGGGAHTYEQYF. This chain uses TRBV5-6 with TRBJ2-7; the D gene is possibly TRBD2 (7 bases). Germline V gene data show CDR1 as SGHDT and CDR2 as YYEEEE. V lost 4 bases, J lost 2 bases, and 19 bases lay in between. The CDR3 loop spans 16 amino acids.

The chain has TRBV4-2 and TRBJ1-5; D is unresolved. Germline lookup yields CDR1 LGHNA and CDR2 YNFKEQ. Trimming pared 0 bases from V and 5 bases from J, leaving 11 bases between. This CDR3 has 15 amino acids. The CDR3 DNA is TGTGCCAGCAGCCAAGAGGCGGGGTTGGATCAGCCCCAGCATTTT. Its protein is CASSQEAGLDQPQHF.

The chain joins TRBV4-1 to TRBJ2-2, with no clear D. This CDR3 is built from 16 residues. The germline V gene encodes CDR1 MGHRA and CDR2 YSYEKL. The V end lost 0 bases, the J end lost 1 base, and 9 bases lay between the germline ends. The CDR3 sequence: CASSQEASVNTGELFF. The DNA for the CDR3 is TGCGCCAGCAGCCAAGAGGCCTCGGTGAACACCGGGGAGCTGTTTTTT.